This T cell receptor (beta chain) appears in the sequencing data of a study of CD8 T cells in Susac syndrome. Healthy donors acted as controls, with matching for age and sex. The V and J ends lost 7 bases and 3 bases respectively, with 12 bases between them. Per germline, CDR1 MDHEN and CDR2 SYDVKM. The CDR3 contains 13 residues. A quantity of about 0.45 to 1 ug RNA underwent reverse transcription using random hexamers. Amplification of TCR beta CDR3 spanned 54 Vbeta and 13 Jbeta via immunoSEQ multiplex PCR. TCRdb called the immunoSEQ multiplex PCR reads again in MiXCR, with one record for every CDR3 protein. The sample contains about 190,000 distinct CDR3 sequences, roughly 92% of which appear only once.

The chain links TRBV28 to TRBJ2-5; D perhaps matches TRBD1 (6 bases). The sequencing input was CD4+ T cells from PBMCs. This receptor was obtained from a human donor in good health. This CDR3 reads CASNLPGEETQYF. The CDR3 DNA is TGTGCCAGCAACCTTCCAGGGGAAGAGACCCAGTACTTC.